One and the same sample provided the 17 T cell receptor beta chains below, sequenced in a study of identical twins. MiXCR, run by TCRdb on the 5' RACE reads, gives a single entry per CDR3 protein. The data show fewer than 900,000 distinct CDR3 sequences, 20% to 25% seen once. These sequences were also reported in another study, on T cells expressing NK-cell markers.

What was sequenced was PBMCs. The receptors originated from a young woman in good health.

This clonotype has just a few counts. This chain's CDR3 is CASSLEGAYSPLHF. CDR3 sequence (DNA): TGCGCCAGCAGCCTTGAGGGGGCCTACTCACCCCTCCACTTT. This chain links TRBV4-3 with TRBJ1-6; TRBD1 aligns across 7 bases. Trimming at V came to 4 bases and at J to 10 bases, leaving 7 bases not matched to a gene. CDR3 size: 14 residues. Germline CDR1 is LGHNA and CDR2 is YSLEER.

This clonotype came up a few times. V usage is TRBV29-1 and J usage is TRBJ2-3, with 9 bases aligning to TRBD1. There are 14 residues in the CDR3. V lost 7 bases to trimming and J lost 2 bases; unmatched junction nucleotides: 7. Germline V gene lookup returns CDR1 SQVTM and CDR2 ANQGSEA. CDR3 coding DNA: TGCAGCGCCACCGGGACAGGGTACACAGATACGCAGTATTTT. Its translation: CSATGTGYTDTQYF.

The chain combines TRBV7-2 with TRBJ2-7, with 7 bases that match TRBD2. This CDR3 comprises 14 residues. The germline gives CDR1 SGHTA, CDR2 FQGNSA. Trimming took 7 bases from V and 2 from J; bases not matched to a gene: 8. The CDR3 is CASNPSGGPYEQYF. The CDR3 coding sequence is TGTGCCAGCAACCCGTCGGGGGGTCCCTACGAGCAGTACTTC.

Worth noting for this clonotype: A read error may produce the germline difference seen at one junction end. V is TRBV20-1 and J is TRBJ1-5, with a weak D call TRBD1 (5 bases). Germline CDR1 reads DFQATT; CDR2 reads SNEGSKA (reference sequence). CDR3 length: 15 residues. Written as DNA, the CDR3 is TGCTGTGCTAGTGCGGCGGGACCGAGCAATCAGCCCCAGCATTTT. Protein: CCASAAGPSNQPQHF.

This chain links TRBV5-1 with TRBJ2-3, with D uncertain. Germline V gene lookup returns CDR1 SGHRS and CDR2 YFSETQ. The CDR3 spans 17 residues. Trimming left V 0 bases short and J 2 bases short, with 16 bases between. CDR3 sequence: CASSLGLGRIITDTQYF. The CDR3 DNA follows: TGCGCCAGCAGCTTGGGCTTAGGGCGGATTATCACAGATACGCAGTATTTT.

This clonotype was seen a handful of times. DNA for the CDR3: TGTGCCAGCAGTTCTCTAGCGGGAGGAAATTTTGATACGCAGTATTTT. Protein: CASSSLAGGNFDTQYF. The chain joins TRBV7-8 to TRBJ2-3; 11 nucleotides agree with TRBD2. The CDR3 contains 16 residues. Trimming removed 6 bases from V and 6 bases from J; junction bases left unmatched: 11. The V gene's germline CDR1 is SGHVS and CDR2 FQNEAQ.

This clonotype was seen a few times. The V call is TRBV9, the J call TRBJ1-6; perhaps TRBD1 as D (6 bases). Germline V CDR1 and CDR2: SGDLS, YYNGEE. Between the trimmed V and J ends, which lost 4 bases and 4 bases, there was a span of 15 bases. This CDR3 has 16 residues. CDR3 amino acids: CASSPGQSEYNSPLHF. The CDR3 DNA reads TGTGCCAGCAGCCCCGGACAGAGCGAATATAATTCACCCCTCCACTTT.

This clonotype was counted a few times. This chain uses TRBV13 with TRBJ2-1; TRBD1 matches 9 bases. V gave up 5 bases and J gave up 8 bases; unmatched junction bases: 13. This CDR3 comprises 16 residues. From germline, CDR1 is PRHDT and CDR2 FYEKMQ (reference sequence). The CDR3 nucleotides are TGTGCCAGCAGCCCCGTCCCGGGACAGGGAAAGGATGAGCAGTTCTTC. It encodes CASSPVPGQGKDEQFF.

This clonotype has just a few counts. This chain uses TRBV29-1 with TRBJ2-7, with D tentatively TRBD1 or TRBD2 (5 bases each). The CDR3 is made up of 14 amino acids. V lost 7 bases and J lost 3, with 19 bases in between. The V gene's germline CDR1 is SQVTM and CDR2 ANQGSEA. CDR3 nucleotide sequence: TGCAGCGCTATTCCGGGACCACTTAACTACGAGCAGTACTTC. It encodes CSAIPGPLNYEQYF.

The chain joins TRBV5-8 to TRBJ1-5; maybe TRBD1 (5 bases). The CDR3 is made up of 15 amino acids. V was clipped by 0 bases and J by 6 bases, with 13 bases between them. Germline V gene sequence: CDR1 SGHTS, CDR2 YDEGEE. The CDR3 loop reads CASSLAWGRAQPQHF. The DNA of the CDR3 is TGTGCCAGCAGCTTGGCTTGGGGCCGGGCTCAGCCCCAGCATTTT.

This clonotype was detected only a few times. V gene TRBV27 combines with J gene TRBJ2-7, with D perhaps TRBD1 (6 bases). Germline CDR1 MNHEY, CDR2 SMNVEV (reference sequence). The germline V and J ends were trimmed by 0 bases and 5 bases, with 14 bases remaining between them. This CDR3 has 15 residues. CDR3 sequence reads: CASSLSRGQFDEQYF. CDR3 in DNA: TGTGCCAGCAGTTTATCGCGCGGACAGTTCGACGAGCAGTACTTC.

CDR3 sequence (DNA): TGCAGCGCCGAAGGGACCTGGACCGAGAGCTCCTACAATGAGCAGTTCTTC. As protein: CSAEGTWTESSYNEQFF. The chain links TRBV29-1 to TRBJ2-1; D tentatively reads TRBD1 or TRBD2 (5 bases each). Germline CDR1 SQVTM, CDR2 ANQGSEA. With 7 bases removed from V and 0 bases from J, the gap between germline ends came to 22 bases. The CDR3 totals 17 residues.

The chain joins TRBV9 to TRBJ2-1; a weak D match, TRBD2 (6 bases). The CDR3 sequence is 16 residues long. Trimming stripped 0 bases from V and 9 bases from J, with 19 bases between. Germline CDR1 reads SGDLS; CDR2 reads YYNGEE. The CDR3 region is CASSVDRSSARGEQFF. CDR3 coding DNA: TGTGCCAGCAGCGTAGACCGATCTAGCGCCCGGGGTGAGCAGTTCTTC.

The rearrangement joins TRBV20-1 to TRBJ2-5, with 7 positions matching TRBD1. The CDR3 runs 13 residues. Per the germline V gene, CDR1 is DFQATT and CDR2 is SNEGSKA (reference sequence). With V trimmed by 3 bases and J by 3 bases, 4 bases remained unmatched. The CDR3 DNA reads as TGCAGTGCTAGCGGGACAGTGGAAGAGACCCAGTACTTC. Its translation: CSASGTVEETQYF.

This clonotype was counted only a few times. J is TRBJ2-3 and V is TRBV12-3 or TRBV12-4; 9 positions match TRBD2. This CDR3 spans 16 amino acids. The ends lost 5 bases at V and 2 bases at J; junction bases unmatched: 8. The CDR3 region is CASSPRGGFNTDTQYF. CDR3 coding DNA: TGTGCCAGCAGTCCGCGGGGGGGGTTTAACACAGATACGCAGTATTTT.

This clonotype was found a few times. This chain connects TRBV7-9 to TRBJ2-1; D is ambiguous. With 1 base removed from V and 5 bases from J, the gap between germline ends came to 18 bases. Germline CDR1 SEHNR, CDR2 FQNEAQ (reference sequence). The CDR3 extends over 17 amino acids. CDR3 DNA sequence: TGTGCCAGCAGCTTAGAATTATGGTCTACCGGCCACAATGAGCAGTTCTTC. It encodes CASSLELWSTGHNEQFF.

This chain links TRBV7-6 with TRBJ2-1; D unresolved. The V gene's germline CDR1 is SGHVS and CDR2 FNYEAQ. This CDR3 region has 11 residues. The V and J ends lost 5 bases and 7 bases respectively, with 6 bases between them. The CDR3 bases are TGTGCCAGCAGCGAAAGAAATGAGCAGTTCTTC. It translates to CASSERNEQFF.